This record covers a single TCR beta chain. The target antigen is unknown. This sample stems from a study of T-cell reconstitution after alpha-beta-depleted transplantation in children. Trimming took 2 bases from V and 6 from J; bases not matched to a gene: 6. CDR3 length: 14 residues. In germline, CDR1 is MNHEY, CDR2 SMNVEV (reference sequence). The study's findings and limits: At around two months after transplant, the alpha-beta T cells were reportedly derived from several hundred expanded clones that came from non-depleted graft cells. Most T-cell counts and diversity one year after the transplant came from T cells that were newly produced.

Unique molecular identifiers featured in how the TCRbeta library was prepared. TCRdb re-called the PCR reads with MiXCR, one entry per CDR3 protein. The sample has some 220,000 distinct CDR3 sequences; roughly a tenth are singletons. The sequence was obtained from a child less than two years old with acute myeloid leukemia, due to receive a stem cell transplant. The gene calls are TRBV27 and TRBJ2-7, with TRBD1 identical over 8 bases. The input for sequencing was PBMCs, taken before TCRalphabeta/CD19-depleted stem cell transplant. CDR3 DNA sequence: TGTGCCAGCAGTTTACAGGGGGCTACAGGCGAGCAGTACTTC. The encoded protein is CASSLQGATGEQYF.